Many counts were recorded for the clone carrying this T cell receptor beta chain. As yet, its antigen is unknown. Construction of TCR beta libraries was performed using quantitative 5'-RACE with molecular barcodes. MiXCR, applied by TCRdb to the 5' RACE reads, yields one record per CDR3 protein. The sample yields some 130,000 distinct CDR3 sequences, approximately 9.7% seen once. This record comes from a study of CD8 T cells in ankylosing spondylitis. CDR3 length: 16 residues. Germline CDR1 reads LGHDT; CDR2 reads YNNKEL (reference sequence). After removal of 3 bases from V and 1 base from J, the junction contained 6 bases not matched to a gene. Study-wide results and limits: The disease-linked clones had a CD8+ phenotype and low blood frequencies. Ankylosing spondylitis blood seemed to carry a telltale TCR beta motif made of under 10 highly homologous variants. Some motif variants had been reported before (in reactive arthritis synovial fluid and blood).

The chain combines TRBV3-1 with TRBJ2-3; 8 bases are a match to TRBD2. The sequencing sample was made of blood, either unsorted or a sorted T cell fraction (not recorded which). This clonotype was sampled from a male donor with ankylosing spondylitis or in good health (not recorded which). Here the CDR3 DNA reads TGTGCCAGCAGCCAGACGGGAGGGCCAGGCACAGATACGCAGTATTTT. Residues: CASSQTGGPGTDTQYF.